This T cell receptor (beta chain) was identified in a study of blood T cell repertoires in COVID-19. Study background: From the United States, Italy and Spain came samples of acute and convalescent COVID-19. The cDNA or gDNA used as material had been derived from T cells, B-cell-depleted T cells, or PBMCs.

This CDR3 comprises 12 residues. V was cut by 6 bases and J by 8 bases, with 8 bases left in between. CDR1 is MDHEN, CDR2 SYDVKM, per germline. The repertoire was sequenced with immunoSEQ multiplex PCR; TCRdb's copy has only in-frame clones and lacks some. This table has about 57,000 clones, around 80% appearing once. The chain recombines TRBV28 with TRBJ1-6, with unresolved D. The material sequenced was peripheral blood. The clonotype originates from a human donor in a cohort sampled during active COVID-19. CDR3 DNA sequence: TGTGCCAGCAGCTCTTTTTATTCACCCCTCCACTTT. Its protein is CASSSFYSPLHF. The whole variable domain, remainder taken from reference TRBV28 and TRBJ1-6, is DVKVTQSSRYLVKRTGEKVFLECVQDMDHENMFWYRQDPGLGLRLIYFSYDVKMKEKGDIPEGYSVSREKKERFSLILESASTNQTSMYLCASSSFYSPLHFGNGTRLTVT.